The T cell receptor beta chain described here comes from a study of blood T cell repertoires in COVID-19. Some clones are missing from TCRdb's copy, which holds only in-frame ones; the method was immunoSEQ multiplex PCR. Of around 80,000 clones listed, roughly 80% are singletons. This clone was detected a few times. Germline CDR1 SGHNT, CDR2 YYREEE (reference sequence). The CDR3 has 13 amino acids. The V end lost 3 bases, the J end lost 3 bases, and 7 bases lay between the germline ends. The gene calls are TRBV5-4 and TRBJ1-3; D unclear. The origin of this receptor is an elderly man with acute or convalescent COVID-19. The specimen sequenced was peripheral blood. The CDR3 DNA follows: TGTGCCAGCAGCTCTGGAGATGGAAACACCATATATTTT. Protein: CASSSGDGNTIYF.